The T cell receptor beta chain under discussion was sequenced for a study of cytomegalovirus exposure and HLA in healthy donors listed by TCRdb under 2017. Turning to the overall study: According to an earlier analysis of 587 of the donors, 150 million to 200 million T cells yielded 90 million to 140 million unique TCR beta sequences and about 280 Gb of sequence data. An early release that covered some 640 HLA-typed donors contained 250 to 350 gigabases of sequencing data and approximately 85 million unique TCR sequences. The genetic ancestry cluster associated with self-reported Caucasian donors included 65% to 90% of the 398 genotyped donors. The aim of the study was to test whether cataloging public T cell receptors could identify signatures of past pathogen exposure. Using immunosequencing, the study profiled T cell repertoires from around 670 subjects and related those repertoires to cytomegalovirus serostatus. Besides the first cohort of 500 to 700 subjects, a separate validation cohort made up of 120 different subjects was used. To predict cytomegalovirus infection status, the study combined high-throughput TCR immunosequencing, statistical association of individual TCRs with disease status, and machine learning. A later analysis re-examined previously published TCR beta repertoires from more than 550 donors and added high-resolution HLA genotyping to investigate patterns of TCR occurrence. Rather than drawing on any new phenotypic data, the later analysis identified candidate immune exposures from TCR beta sequences and the way those sequences occurred across donors. To decide whether each TCR beta V gene segment behaved as functional or pseudogenic, an earlier analysis of some 580 of the donors relied on high-throughput TCR beta sequencing. Alongside the repertoire data, information on donor age, sex, ethnicity and CMV serostatus was compiled. Genome-wide SNP genotypes for about three fifths of the roughly 700 donors were used in a later genetic analysis, which treated that subset as a discovery cohort. Every discovery cohort repertoire had been produced on one sequencing platform. HLA typing included class I and class II loci at four-digit resolution. The number of typed donors differed by locus: about 629-640 for A, B, C, DRB1 and DQB1; roughly 510 for DQA1; around 580 for DPA1; and approximately 450 for DPB1. Because of strong linkage in the cohort, 5 or 6 DR-DQ haplotypes were treated as single units for association and clustering. Among about 370 genotyped donors of the cohort, an average of about 220,000 unique TCR beta nucleotide sequences was sequenced per donor, of which 15% to 20% were non-productive. Study-wide findings and limitations: Broadly in line with IMGT annotations, most TCR beta V segments showed up in productive rearrangements about 87% or about 30% of the time in an earlier analysis of several hundred of the donors. When HLA alleles, especially DR and DQ, strongly co-occurred, TCR associations were difficult to assign to individual alleles. In a later analysis, TCR association rates were found to vary across HLA loci, with the most associated TCRs seen for DRB1 alleles and the fewest for HLA-C alleles. Because HLA typing was missing for some donors at each locus, association tests included only the typed subset. A total of fewer than 200 TCR beta chains were listed by the study as associated with cytomegalovirus. Linkage disequilibrium might explain the correlated functional status among segregating V segments, but an unknown experimental factor could not be excluded. In this cohort, only TCR beta chains were sequenced, and detectable features were limited by the absence of alpha or paired-chain data. Some IMGT-functional V segments, including TRBV6-2 and TRBV6-3, could not be told apart with the 87-base-pair reads, so those segments were excluded. According to a later genetic analysis, donors in an Asian-associated ancestry cluster had fewer N-insertions in productive TCRs than the roughly 660-donor mean. In a later analysis, most CMV-associated TCR beta chains were found to appear HLA-restricted, with HLA associations seemingly driven largely by CMV exposure. The earlier analysis of 587 of the donors excluded fewer than 20 rarely observed V segments, including chromosome 9 orphons, because counts were too low. Several of the top co-occurrence clusters appeared to be linked to parvovirus B19, influenza, CMV and Epstein-Barr virus, according to a later analysis. The presence/absence analyses assumed that sequencing depth was roughly uniform across donors, and that assumption may not be true. A further reported finding was that TCR beta sequences accurately predicted the HLA-A and HLA-B alleles for most subjects in the first cohort. While some public TCRs were present in many individuals, most TCR sequences turned up only very rarely across donors. A later analysis found that HLA-associated TCR beta chains were more clonally expanded and had lower generation probabilities than equally common non-associated chains. For the cohort, immune exposure information was limited to CMV serostatus. In vitro tests confirmed that a few of the cytomegalovirus-associated TCR beta chains recognize cytomegalovirus antigens. Cytomegalovirus status was reported to be diagnosed by the classifier with high specificity and sensitivity in both the original and validation cohorts. The sequencing pipeline was judged likely to have produced a cluster of highly shared sequence variants as a technical artifact. It was suggested by the authors that the approach could potentially be generalized to other disease states and immunological phenotypes. Specific HLA alleles were associated with over 15,000 TCR beta sequences at a false discovery rate of 0.05 in a later analysis. V-gene and J-gene trimming of TCR beta chains was associated with a missense DCLRE1C variant in a later genetic analysis, and the association was replicated in an independent cohort.

Libraries were built with the immunoSEQ multiplex PCR assay. The multiplex PCR relied on a mix of 60 forward primers for TCR Vbeta segments and 13 reverse primers for TCR Jbeta segments. A multiplex PCR assay on genomic DNA amplified the CDR3 region of rearranged TCR beta genes. On the Illumina HiSeq System, the amplified TCR beta libraries were sequenced as 87-base-pair reads. As for how the authors treated the data: In a later analysis, approximately 74 million unique TCR beta chains were counted across the 650 to 750 repertoires, and around 10 million of these chains were shared by at least two donors. A nearest-neighbor algorithm error-corrected the raw reads and collapsed the reads into unique sequences, merging closely related sequences to remove PCR and sequencing errors. Alignment of CDR3 sequences to IMGT reference sequences was used to assign V, D and J gene segments. For a sequence to be retained, a match of at least six nucleotides was required to both a V gene segment and a J gene segment. A rearrangement counted as productive if the CDR3 had no stop codons and remained in frame with V and J, and every other rearrangement counted as non-productive. CDR3 was defined according to IMGT convention as the region running from the second conserved V-encoded cysteine to the conserved J-encoded phenylalanine. The earlier analysis of approximately 590 of the donors excluded any sequence lacking an unambiguous match to a single V gene segment. In an earlier analysis of a few hundred of the donors, a V segment was called functional when productive rearrangements were above 56.7%, and segregating when the standard deviation between donors exceeded 5%. A statistical classification framework was developed to diagnose cytomegalovirus status using the catalog of TCR beta chain sequences. In a later analysis, V and J genes were assigned by comparing TCR nucleotide sequences against IMGT/GENE-DB human TR gene sequences. A later analysis assigned CDR3 sequences and most-parsimonious VDJ recombination scenarios with the TCRdist pipeline. In a later analysis, each TCR beta chain was defined by its CDR3 amino acid sequence together with its V-gene family, and reads without a unique V-gene family were excluded. As a way to deal with suspected cross-contamination and a sequencing artifact, a later analysis dropped hundreds of nucleotide sequences that were highly shared and had low generation probability. In a later analysis, a clonal expansion index for each public chain was calculated from normalized within-repertoire ranks of inferred template counts. Generation probabilities in a later analysis came from a VDJ recombination model fitted to out-of-frame rearrangements, and those results were checked against IGoR. Hypergeometric tests were used in a later analysis to score TCR-TCR, TCR-HLA and TCR-CMV co-occurrence, with a repertoire-size bias correction applied to the TCR pairs. In a later analysis, false discovery rates were estimated by permuting HLA or CMV assignments 20 times. A later analysis grouped co-occurring TCRs with DBSCAN, adding TCRdist sequence similarity when clustering within HLA-allele-positive subsets. Repertoires with fewer than 30,000 or more than 120,000 public chains were left out of co-occurrence clustering, as were five repertoires with anomalous nucleotide sharing. This is the immuneACCESS table as TCRdb keeps it, with only in-frame sequences that have V and J called. A part of the clones is gone; compared with another copy, unresolved V genes explain less than half, and the rest is unexplained. Clone size and V and J calls were adopted from that table, with D and trimming inferred from the DNA. This sample has some 130,000 clones in its table, and around 80% of those were observed once. The ten largest clones capture around 7% of the sample.

Comment on this clone: The target of this receptor is not known. No much larger clone is present one base from it, and per-base qualities are unavailable.

The cohort was made up of several hundred healthy bone marrow donors. At the time of sampling, all cohort members were nominally healthy, though unrecorded immune exposures were likely present. The donor was CMV seropositive and belonged to the group of 250 to 350 seropositive cohort members. A peripheral blood sample was collected from each donor, and TCR beta sequencing was performed on peripheral blood mononuclear cells. The Qiagen DNeasy Blood Extraction Kit was used to extract genomic DNA from the blood cell samples. V loses 1 base, J loses 3 bases, and the germline ends lie 10 bases apart. The CDR1 and CDR2 encoded by the germline V gene (reference sequence) are SSHAT and FNYEAQ. Taken from cysteine to phenylalanine, the CDR3 has 14 residues. Kept here is only the CDR3 DNA, which spans 42 bases and is read in frame from base 1.

Rearrangement joined TRBV7-7 to TRBJ2-7; no D gene can be assigned with confidence. The sequence was obtained from a man in his forties in good health and CMV-seropositive. Sequencing input: PBMCs. The CDR3 loop reads CASSLDDSNYEQYF. The DNA sequence is given as TGTGCCAGCAGCTTAGACGACTCTAACTACGAGCAGTACTTC.